The next 25 T cell receptor beta chains were all read from a single sample in a study of tumor-infiltrating lymphocytes in primary liver carcinoma. Germline DNA was also extracted, with blood RNA taken from unsorted whole blood. Using a constant-region primer together with ProtoScript II reverse transcriptase, TCR beta cDNA was made from around 0.55 ug of total RNA. Three nested multiplex PCR rounds, a slightly modified ARM-PCR, produced the libraries for TCR beta. Use of TRBV1-TRBV30 forward primers with a C-beta reverse primer characterized the first two PCR rounds, which lasted around 10 cycles each. TCRdb re-analysed the multiplex PCR reads in MiXCR, keeping a single row per CDR3 protein. In the table there are more than 150,000 distinct CDR3 sequences, around 60% of which are singletons. Material: peripheral blood. The receptors shown here come from a man in his forties or fifties with primary liver carcinoma and hepatitis B virus infection.

As concerns this clonotype: A single base separates this from a much larger clone, so it may be a read error. The chain is built from TRBV30 and TRBJ2-3; the D call may be TRBD1 or TRBD2 (6 bases each). Germline V lookup: CDR1 GTSNPN, CDR2 SVGIG (reference sequence). The CDR3 spans 19 residues. V was trimmed by 0 bases and J by 1 base, leaving 23 bases between them. The CDR3, as DNA: TGTGCCTGGAGTGTACGGTGGGGGGCGACTGGCGGACGCACAGATACGCAGTATTTT. Its translation: CAWSVRWGATGGRTDTQYF.

Notes on this clonotype: A read error may account for a junction end that differs from germline. The V and J genes are TRBV11-1 and TRBJ2-3, with a weak D call TRBD2 (6 bases). The CDR3 runs to 19 residues. The germline V gene encodes CDR1 SGHAT and CDR2 FQDESV (reference sequence). The CDR3 spells CASSSPTGTPDSHTDAQYF. CDR3 bases: TGTGCCAGCAGCTCACCGACCGGGACTCCGGACTCACACACAGATGCGCAGTATTTT.

To note about this clonotype: One end of the junction does not line up with germline, which may come from a read error. The V and J genes are TRBV11-2 and TRBJ2-7, with a weak D call TRBD1 (5 bases). CDR3 length equals 15 residues. CDR1 and CDR2 (germline): SGHAT, FQNNGV. DNA of the CDR3: TGTGCCAGCAGCACCTCGGACATTTCCTTCTACGAGCAGTACTTT. Protein: CASSTSDISFYEQYF.

The V call is TRBV6-4, the J call TRBJ2-1; 7 bases line up with TRBD2. The V gene end was trimmed by 4 bases and the J gene end by 6 bases; junction bases not matched to a gene: 12. Germline values: CDR1 MRHNA, CDR2 SNTAGT. The CDR3 runs to 16 residues. The CDR3 DNA follows: TGTGCCAGCAGTGGCGCCCCTGGGTTAGCGGGCAATGAGCAGTTCTTC. It specifies CASSGAPGLAGNEQFF.

This clonotype was picked up a small number of times. Just one base apart from a much larger clone, this may be a read error. V usage is TRBV11-2 and J usage is TRBJ2-2; TRBD2 matches 10 bases. Germline values: CDR1 SGHAT, CDR2 FQNNGV. This CDR3 is 16 amino acids long. CDR3 residues: CVSSLTGLAVAGELFF. The DNA of the CDR3 is TGTGTCAGCAGCTTGACCGGACTAGCGGTTGCCGGGGAGCTGTTTTTT. The whole variable domain, filled in from reference TRBV11-2 and TRBJ2-2, reads EAGVAQSPRYKIIEKRQSVAFWCNPISGHATLYWYQQILGQGPKLLIQFQNNGVVDDSQLPKDRFSAERLKGVDSTLKIQPAKLEDSAVYLCVSSLTGLAVAGELFFGEGSRLTVL.

This clonotype has only a few counts. The chain carries TRBV6-2 or TRBV6-3 and TRBJ2-3, with TRBD2 identical over 7 bases. This CDR3 comprises 13 residues. Germline loops: CDR1 MNHEY, CDR2 SVGEGT. V shed 4 bases and J 7 bases; nucleotides not matched to a gene: 5. The CDR3: CASSSALANTQYF. The CDR3 DNA reads as TGTGCCAGCAGTTCGGCACTAGCGAATACGCAGTATTTT.

The rearrangement joins TRBV14 to TRBJ2-7; D is unresolved. CDR1 is SGHDN and CDR2 is FVKESK in the germline V gene. The CDR3 extends over 14 amino acids. Trimming pared 2 bases from V and 0 bases from J, leaving 8 bases between. The CDR3 spells CASSQLDSSYEQYF. The CDR3 DNA reads as TGTGCCAGCAGCCAACTCGACTCCTCCTACGAGCAGTACTTC.

The V gene is TRBV5-1, the J gene TRBJ2-2; 7 positions agree with TRBD1. CDR1 SGHRS and CDR2 YFSETQ come from the germline V gene. The ends lost 3 bases at V and 7 bases at J; junction bases unmatched: 6. The CDR3 is 14 amino acids. CDR3 bases: TGCGCCAGCAGCTCCGCAGGGGGTAACGGGGAGCTGTTTTTT. Protein: CASSSAGGNGELFF.

V gene TRBV5-6 combines with J gene TRBJ2-1; D remains ambiguous. The CDR3 runs 18 residues. Per germline, CDR1 SGHDT and CDR2 YYEEEE. The ends were cut back, 0 bases at V and 6 bases at J, with 22 bases in the middle. CDR3 nucleotide sequence: TGTGCCAGCAGCTTGGTCGGAACCGCGCGGCAATTCGTCAATGAGCAGTTCTTC. Protein sequence: CASSLVGTARQFVNEQFF.

The chain uses TRBV11-2 and TRBJ2-7; 7 bases are a match to TRBD1. The CDR3 is 12 amino acids. The junction had 10 bases not matched to a gene; V was cut back by 6 bases and J by 11 bases. Germline-derived CDR1 and CDR2 are SGHAT and FQNNGV. The CDR3 loop is CASSLQGSGKYF. The DNA for the CDR3 is TGTGCCAGCAGTTTACAGGGGTCTGGGAAGTACTTC.

This clonotype was counted between two and nine times. J is TRBJ2-7 and V is TRBV10-3; perhaps D is TRBD1 or TRBD2 (5 bases each). Germline V gives CDR1 ENHRY, CDR2 SYGVKD. Between the trimmed V and J ends, which lost 2 bases and 6 bases, there was a span of 11 bases. This CDR3 spans 13 amino acids. CDR3 sequence: CAISERDLVEQYF. The DNA for the CDR3 is TGTGCCATCAGTGAGCGGGACCTAGTCGAGCAGTACTTC.

The chain employs TRBV23-1 and TRBJ2-1, with D tentatively TRBD1 or TRBD2 (5 bases each). TRBV23-1 is sorted into the ORF group, with uncertain function. This CDR3 is built from 15 residues. Between the trimmed V and J ends, which lost 0 bases and 5 bases, there was a span of 11 bases. For the CDR3, the DNA is TGCGCCAGCAGTCAATCGAGGGACGGTAACAATGAGCAGTTCTTC. Protein sequence: CASSQSRDGNNEQFF.

The chain carries TRBV5-5 and TRBJ1-6; D remains ambiguous. The V gene lost 0 bases and the J gene lost 18 bases, with 16 bases spanning the gap. This CDR3 is 13 amino acids long. CDR1 SGHKS and CDR2 YYEKEE come from the germline V gene (reference sequence). Here the CDR3 reads CASSLAFRAGPHF. The CDR3 DNA is TGTGCCAGCAGCTTGGCCTTTAGGGCCGGCCCCCACTTT.

Turning to this clonotype: Since a much larger clone is just one base distant, this may be a read error. The chain links TRBV11-2 to TRBJ2-5, with D possibly matching TRBD1 (5 bases). This CDR3 comprises 15 residues. Germline V CDR1 and CDR2: SGHAT, FQNNGV. The ends were cut back, 4 bases at V and 8 bases at J, with 20 bases in the middle. The CDR3 here is CASSYAPETTDTQYF. CDR3 coding DNA: TGTGCCAGCAGCTACGCGCCCGAGACGACAGATACCCAGTACTTC.

With regard to this clonotype: No conserved phenylalanine or tryptophan ends this CDR3, so it is likely a read error. This chain joins TRBV5-1 and TRBJ2-3, with D perhaps matching TRBD2 (5 bases). Looked up from germline, CDR1 is SGHRS and CDR2 is YFSETQ. With 3 bases removed from V and 1 base from J, the gap between germline ends came to 9 bases. The length of the CDR3 is 14 residues. CDR3 coding DNA: TGCGCCAGCAGCTCAGCGGAGGGCACAGATACGCAGTATTGT. The encoded protein is CASSSAEGTDTQYC.

The rearrangement joins TRBV11-2 to TRBJ2-7; 7 bases are a match to TRBD2. CDR3 length equals 13 residues. Germline V gene lookup returns CDR1 SGHAT and CDR2 FQNNGV. For the CDR3, the DNA is TGTGTCAGTAGCAAACAGACTAGCTCCGAGCAGTACTTC. As protein: CVSSKQTSSEQYF.

The V gene is TRBV6-1, the J gene TRBJ2-1; D is perhaps TRBD1 (6 bases). The germline V and J ends were trimmed by 3 bases and 6 bases, with 15 bases remaining between them. The CDR3 contains 15 residues. CDR1 MNHNS and CDR2 SASEGT come from the germline V gene. CDR3 loop: CASSDQGTPANEQFF. In DNA form, the CDR3 reads TGTGCCAGCAGTGACCAAGGGACACCCGCCAATGAGCAGTTCTTC.

About this clonotype itself: This sequence may be a read error, since a much larger clone differs from it by one base. V gene TRBV11-2 combines with J gene TRBJ2-7; D may be TRBD2 (6 bases). V dropped 10 bases and J dropped 0 bases, with 19 bases sitting between them. The CDR3 contains 15 residues. Germline values: CDR1 SGHAT, CDR2 FQNNGV. CDR3 sequence: CANSPGTAGSYEQYF. As DNA, the CDR3 is TGTGCCAACAGTCCTGGGACTGCCGGCTCCTACGAGCAGTACTTC. The whole variable domain, filled in from reference TRBV11-2 and TRBJ2-7, reads EAGVAQSPRYKIIEKRQSVAFWCNPISGHATLYWYQQILGQGPKLLIQFQNNGVVDDSQLPKDRFSAERLKGVDSTLKIQPAKLEDSAVYLCANSPGTAGSYEQYFGPGTRLTVT.

The CDR3 spells CAISPLSITPGLAGVEQFF. DNA of the CDR3: TGTGCCATCAGTCCCCTATCTATAACTCCGGGACTAGCGGGAGTTGAGCAGTTCTTC. The chain links TRBV10-3 to TRBJ2-1; 14 bases are shared with TRBD2. With V trimmed by 5 bases and J by 9 bases, 18 bases remained unmatched. Germline CDR1 reads ENHRY; CDR2 reads SYGVKD. The CDR3 runs to 19 residues.

Points on this clonotype: A much larger clone differs by one base, so this may be a read error. The V gene is TRBV29-1, the J gene TRBJ2-3, with unresolved D. From germline, CDR1 is SQVTM and CDR2 ANQGSEA. The CDR3 is 13 residues long. The CDR3 loop is CSIEDALGDTQYF. The CDR3 nucleotides read TGCAGCATTGAAGACGCCCTAGGGGATACGCAGTATTTT.

Note on this clonotype: A much larger clone lies a single base off, so this may be a read error. This chain connects TRBV11-2 to TRBJ2-6; D may correspond to TRBD1 or TRBD2 (5 bases each). The CDR3 has 17 amino acids. The germline V gene has CDR1 SGHAT and CDR2 FQNNGV. The CDR3 sequence: CASSSLVIQSGANVPTF. The CDR3, as DNA: TGTGCCAGCAGCTCACTAGTTATCCAATCTGGGGCCAACGTCCCGACTTTC.

This clonotype has at least ten counts. The chain has TRBV11-2 and TRBJ2-5; TRBD1 matches at 8 bases. With 5 bases clipped from V and 7 bases from J, the junction kept 9 bases outside the gene matches. There are 14 residues in the CDR3. Germline-derived CDR1 and CDR2 are SGHAT and FQNNGV. Written as DNA, the CDR3 is TGTGCCAGCAGCCCCCAGGGGGCTGGTAGGACCCAGTACTTC. The encoded protein is CASSPQGAGRTQYF. Combining the CDR3 with reference TRBV11-2 and TRBJ2-5 gives the whole variable domain EAGVAQSPRYKIIEKRQSVAFWCNPISGHATLYWYQQILGQGPKLLIQFQNNGVVDDSQLPKDRFSAERLKGVDSTLKIQPAKLEDSAVYLCASSPQGAGRTQYFGPGTRLLVL.

This chain connects TRBV6-5 to TRBJ2-1; possibly TRBD2 for D (5 bases). Germline assignment: CDR1 MNHEY and CDR2 SVGAGI. The ends were cut back, 8 bases at V and 1 base at J, with 18 bases in the middle. The CDR3 consists of 16 residues. The CDR3 DNA follows: TGTGCCAGCTGGACTCGTCGGGCACCTTCCTACAATGAGCAGTTCTTC. Translation gives CASWTRRAPSYNEQFF.

This clonotype was seen repeatedly, ten times or more. The chain joins TRBV11-2 to TRBJ2-5; D gene unclear. Trimming took 1 base from V and 5 from J, leaving 11 bases between them. The germline CDR1 and CDR2 sequences are SGHAT and FQNNGV. The CDR3 runs 14 residues. CDR3 coding DNA: TGTGCCAGCAGCTTAGTCTGGGATACGGAGACCCAGTACTTC. Encoded protein: CASSLVWDTETQYF.

The chain joins TRBV6-6 to TRBJ2-7, with D possibly matching TRBD2 (5 bases). Looked up from germline, CDR1 is MNHNY and CDR2 is SVGAGI (reference sequence). The CDR3 loop spans 12 amino acids. Trimming pared 7 bases from V and 3 bases from J, leaving 10 bases between. For the CDR3, the DNA is TGTGCCAGCATGAGGGCGCTCTACGAGCAGTACTTC. This encodes CASMRALYEQYF.